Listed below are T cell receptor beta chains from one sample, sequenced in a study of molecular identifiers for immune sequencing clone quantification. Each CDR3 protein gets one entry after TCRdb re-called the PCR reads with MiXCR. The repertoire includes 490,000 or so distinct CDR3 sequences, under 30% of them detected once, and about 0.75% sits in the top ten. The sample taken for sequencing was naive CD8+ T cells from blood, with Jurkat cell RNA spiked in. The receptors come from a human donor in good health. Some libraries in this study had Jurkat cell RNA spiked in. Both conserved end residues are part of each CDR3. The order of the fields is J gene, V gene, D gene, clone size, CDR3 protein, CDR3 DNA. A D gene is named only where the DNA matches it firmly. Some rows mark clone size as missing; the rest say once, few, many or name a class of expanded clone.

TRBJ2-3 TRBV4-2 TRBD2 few CASSQFSGAGVWAQYF TGTGCCAGCAGCCAATTTAGCGGGGCGGGGGTTTGGGCGCAGTATTTT
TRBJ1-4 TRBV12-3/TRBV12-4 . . CASSFLVVPGQGKKLFF TGTGCCAGCAGTTTTCTTGTCGTTCCTGGCCAAGGGAAAAAACTATTTTTT
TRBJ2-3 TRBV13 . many CASSPSDFRSTDTQYF TGTGCCAGCAGCCCATCGGACTTCAGAAGTACAGATACGCAGTATTTT
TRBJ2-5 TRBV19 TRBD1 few CASSVQGLVETQYF TGTGCCAGTAGTGTACAGGGGTTGGTAGAGACCCAGTACTTC
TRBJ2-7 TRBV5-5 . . CASSLDGGPSYEQYF TGTGCCAGCAGCCTGGACGGGGGGCCCTCCTACGAGCAGTACTTC
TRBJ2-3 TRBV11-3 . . CACSSDRHTDTQYF TGTGCCTGCAGCTCCGACCGACACACAGATACGCAGTATTTT
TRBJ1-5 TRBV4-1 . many CASSPIPNSNQPQHF TGCGCCAGCAGCCCCATTCCGAATAGCAATCAGCCCCAGCATTTT
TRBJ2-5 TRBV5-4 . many CASSTGQQETQYF TGTGCCAGCAGCACAGGACAGCAAGAGACCCAGTACTTC
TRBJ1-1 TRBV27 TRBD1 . CASSWTGGVTEAFF TGTGCCAGCAGTTGGACAGGGGGCGTTACTGAAGCTTTCTTT
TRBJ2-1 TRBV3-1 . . CASSPRTTYNEQFF TGTGCCAGCAGCCCCCGGACTACTTACAATGAGCAGTTCTTC
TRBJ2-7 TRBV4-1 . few CASSLVSGQYEQYF TGCGCCAGCAGCCTCGTTTCGGGGCAGTACGAGCAGTACTTC
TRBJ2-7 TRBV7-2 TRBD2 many CASSLPTTTSGPIYEQYF TGTGCCAGCAGCTTACCCACTACGACTAGCGGCCCTATCTACGAGCAGTACTTC
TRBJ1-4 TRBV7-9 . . CASSLGGWDEKLFF TGTGCCAGCAGCTTAGGGGGCTGGGATGAAAAACTGTTTTTT
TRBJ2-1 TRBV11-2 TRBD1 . CASSLDLGQGVYNEQFF TGTGCCAGCAGCTTAGACCTGGGACAGGGGGTCTACAATGAGCAGTTCTTC
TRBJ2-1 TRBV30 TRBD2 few CAWGLGDYLGNEQFF TGTGCCTGGGGACTCGGGGACTACCTGGGTAATGAGCAGTTCTTC
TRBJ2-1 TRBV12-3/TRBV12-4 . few CASRTPGEVGEQFF TGTGCCAGCAGGACTCCCGGCGAAGTAGGTGAGCAGTTCTTC
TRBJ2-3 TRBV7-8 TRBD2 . CASSLAVQTSGGADTQYF TGTGCCAGCAGCTTAGCGGTGCAGACCAGCGGGGGTGCAGATACGCAGTATTTT
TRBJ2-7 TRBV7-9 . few CASSSIGPEQYF TGTGCCAGCAGCTCGATAGGCCCCGAGCAGTACTTC
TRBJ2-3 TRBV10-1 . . CASSDGVVMGTQYF TGCGCCAGCAGTGATGGGGTAGTTATGGGTACGCAGTATTTT
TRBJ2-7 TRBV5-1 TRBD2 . CASSWREGEQYF TGCGCCAGCAGCTGGAGGGAGGGCGAGCAGTACTTC
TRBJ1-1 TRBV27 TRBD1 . CASTQGAGNTEAFF TGTGCCAGCACCCAGGGGGCGGGGAACACTGAAGCTTTCTTT
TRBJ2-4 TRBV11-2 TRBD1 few CASSSPSDRAETKNIQYF TGTGCCAGCAGCTCCCCAAGTGACAGGGCCGAAACCAAAAACATTCAGTACTTC
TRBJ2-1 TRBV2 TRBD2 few CASSASTRSGVYNEQFF TGTGCCAGCAGTGCAAGTACGCGTAGCGGGGTTTACAATGAGCAGTTCTTC
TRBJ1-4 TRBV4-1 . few CASSQEGAGKLFF TGCGCCAGCAGCCAAGAGGGAGCCGGGAAACTGTTTTTT
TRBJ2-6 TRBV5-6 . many CASSLAWESYSGANVLTF TGTGCCAGCAGCTTGGCCTGGGAGTCCTACTCTGGGGCCAACGTCCTGACTTTC
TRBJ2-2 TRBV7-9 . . CASSLRPNTGELFF TGTGCCAGCAGCTTAAGGCCCAACACCGGGGAGCTGTTTTTT
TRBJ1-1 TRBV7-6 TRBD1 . CASSSPGTGSMNTEAFF TGTGCCAGCAGCTCCCCCGGGACAGGGTCGATGAACACTGAAGCTTTCTTT
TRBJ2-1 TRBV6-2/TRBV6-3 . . CASSLPVAVLPNNEQFF TGTGCCAGCAGCCTCCCCGTCGCGGTCCTACCCAACAATGAGCAGTTCTTC
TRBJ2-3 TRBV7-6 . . CASSLETVTDTQCF TGTGCCAGCAGCTTAGAAACAGTTACAGATACGCAGTGTTTT
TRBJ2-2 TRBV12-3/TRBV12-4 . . CASSLALGGELFF TGTGCCAGCAGTTTAGCGCTGGGCGGGGAGCTGTTTTTT
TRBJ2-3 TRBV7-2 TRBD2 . CASSFSGGGYTDTQYF TGTGCCAGCAGCTTTAGCGGGGGGGGCTACACAGATACGCAGTATTTT
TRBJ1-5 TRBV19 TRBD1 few CATRTGVDQPQHF TGTGCCACTAGGACAGGGGTCGATCAGCCCCAGCATTTT
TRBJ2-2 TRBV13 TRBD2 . CASVMGGSTGELFF TGTGCCAGCGTAATGGGAGGGTCCACCGGGGAGCTGTTTTTT
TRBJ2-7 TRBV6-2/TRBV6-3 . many CASSYAAGWREQYF TGTGCCAGCAGTTACGCCGCAGGGTGGAGGGAGCAGTACTTC
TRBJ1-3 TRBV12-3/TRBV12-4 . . CASSLRNTIYF TGTGCCAGCAGTCTGCGTAACACCATATATTTT
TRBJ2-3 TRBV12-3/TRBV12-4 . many CASSSLAINTDTQYF TGTGCCAGCAGTTCGCTAGCGATCAACACAGATACGCAGTATTTT
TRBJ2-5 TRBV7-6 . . CASSPGDRLVETQYF TGTGCCAGCAGCCCAGGGGACCGGCTTGTCGAGACCCAGTACTTC
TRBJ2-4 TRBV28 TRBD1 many CASSVTGVGAKNIQYF TGTGCCAGCAGTGTGACAGGGGTAGGGGCCAAAAACATTCAGTACTTC
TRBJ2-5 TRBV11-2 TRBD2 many CASRAGGQETQYF TGTGCCAGCAGGGCGGGAGGGCAGGAGACCCAGTACTTC
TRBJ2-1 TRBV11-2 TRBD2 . CASSLHSAGYSSYNEQFF TGTGCCAGCAGCTTACACTCAGCGGGGTACAGCTCCTACAATGAGCAGTTCTTC
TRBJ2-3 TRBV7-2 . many CASSPPLDTQYF TGTGCCAGCAGCCCTCCTCTGGATACGCAGTATTTT
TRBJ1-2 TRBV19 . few CASTPGVNYGYTF TGTGCCAGTACCCCTGGCGTTAACTATGGCTACACCTTC
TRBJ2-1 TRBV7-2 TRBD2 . CASSLDTASGVYNEQFF TGTGCCAGCAGCTTAGATACGGCTAGCGGGGTCTACAATGAGCAGTTCTTC
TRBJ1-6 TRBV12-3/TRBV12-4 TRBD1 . CASSFPGTGNSPLHF TGTGCCAGCAGTTTCCCCGGGACAGGGAATTCACCCCTCCACTTT
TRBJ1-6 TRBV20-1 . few CSARSWTAHNSPLHF TGCAGTGCTAGATCATGGACAGCGCATAATTCACCCCTCCACTTT
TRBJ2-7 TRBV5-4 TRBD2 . CASSFEAGAFEQYF TGTGCCAGCAGCTTTGAAGCGGGGGCTTTCGAGCAGTACTTC
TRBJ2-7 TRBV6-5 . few CASSLRGAGGSTSSYEQYF TGTGCCAGCTCACTACGAGGGGCCGGAGGGTCTACCTCCTCCTACGAGCAGTACTTC
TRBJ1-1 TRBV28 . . CASSNRLGPELSEAFF TGTGCCAGCAGTAACCGCCTAGGACCCGAGCTTTCCGAAGCTTTCTTT
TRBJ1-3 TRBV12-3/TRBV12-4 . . CASVAGPGHTIYF TGTGCCAGCGTCGCCGGACCTGGACACACCATATATTTT
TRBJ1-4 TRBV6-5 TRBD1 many CASRRTGQGEKLFF TGTGCCAGCAGACGGACAGGGCAGGGTGAAAAACTGTTTTTT
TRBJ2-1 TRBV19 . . CAGTQGGYYNEQFF TGTGCCGGTACCCAGGGGGGCTACTACAATGAGCAGTTCTTC
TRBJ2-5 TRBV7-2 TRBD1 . CASSRQGASQETQYF TGTGCCAGCAGCAGACAGGGGGCAAGTCAAGAGACCCAGTACTTC
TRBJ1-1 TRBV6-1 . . CASSEHSVNTEAFF TGTGCCAGCAGTGAACATTCAGTAAACACTGAAGCTTTCTTT
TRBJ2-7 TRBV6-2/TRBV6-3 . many CASTLDPAYEQYF TGTGCCAGCACCCTGGACCCAGCCTACGAGCAGTACTTC
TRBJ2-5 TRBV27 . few CASSFLPQAQETQYF TGTGCCAGCAGTTTCCTACCGCAGGCCCAAGAGACCCAGTACTTC